The subject of this entry is one TCR beta chain. Between the trimmed V and J ends, which lost 6 bases and 3 bases, there was a span of 14 bases. CDR3 size: 14 residues. CDR1 is MNHEY, CDR2 SVGEGT, per germline. The data belong to a study of CD8 T cells in Susac syndrome. Random hexamers were used to reverse transcribe the RNA input (about 0.5 to 1 ug). Using its own MiXCR run on the immunoSEQ multiplex PCR reads, TCRdb lists one record per CDR3 protein. Of around 180,000 distinct CDR3 sequences listed, 85% to 95% were seen once; the top ten hold 0.09% to 0.1%. The V call is TRBV6-2 or TRBV6-3, the J call TRBJ1-1; D possibly corresponds to TRBD1 (6 bases). Sequencing used CD4+ T cells from PBMCs. This sequence originates from a human donor with multiple sclerosis. CDR3 protein: CASSPRGGDTEAFF. The CDR3 DNA reads as TGTGCCAGCAGCCCCCGGGGGGGCGACACTGAAGCTTTCTTT.